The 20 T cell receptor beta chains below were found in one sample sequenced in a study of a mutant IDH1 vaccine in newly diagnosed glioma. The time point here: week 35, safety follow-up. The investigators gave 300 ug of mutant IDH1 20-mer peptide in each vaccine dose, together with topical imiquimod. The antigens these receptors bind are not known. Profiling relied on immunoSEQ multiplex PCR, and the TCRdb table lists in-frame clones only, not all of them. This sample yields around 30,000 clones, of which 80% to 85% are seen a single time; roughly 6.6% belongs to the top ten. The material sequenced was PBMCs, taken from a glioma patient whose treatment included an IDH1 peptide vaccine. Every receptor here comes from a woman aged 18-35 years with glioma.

CDR3 coding DNA: TGTGCCAGCAGTCAGTGGGGTACATCGGAGCCTTATGCGCAGTATTTT. Amino acids: CASSQWGTSEPYAQYF. The chain is built from TRBV28 and TRBJ2-3, with D unclear. The V gene's germline CDR1 is MDHEN and CDR2 SYDVKM. CDR3 length equals 16 residues. Trimming shortened V by 5 bases and J by 10 bases, and 25 bases separated the two germline ends.

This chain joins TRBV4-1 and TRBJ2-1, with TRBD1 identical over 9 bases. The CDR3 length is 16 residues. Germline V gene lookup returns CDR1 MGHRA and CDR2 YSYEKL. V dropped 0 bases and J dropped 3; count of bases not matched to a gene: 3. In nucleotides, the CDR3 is TGCGCCAGCAGCCAAGAGGGACAGGGAGACTACAATGAGCAGTTCTTC. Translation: CASSQEGQGDYNEQFF.

The CDR3 here is CASSYADTIYF. In nucleotides, the CDR3 is TGTGCCAGCAGCTATGCGGACACCATATATTTT. The chain recombines TRBV7-8 with TRBJ1-3; D gene uncertain. CDR1 is SGHVS and CDR2 is FQNEAQ in the germline V gene. The CDR3 contains 11 residues. Deletions cut 4 bases from V and 8 bases from J, with 6 bases between.

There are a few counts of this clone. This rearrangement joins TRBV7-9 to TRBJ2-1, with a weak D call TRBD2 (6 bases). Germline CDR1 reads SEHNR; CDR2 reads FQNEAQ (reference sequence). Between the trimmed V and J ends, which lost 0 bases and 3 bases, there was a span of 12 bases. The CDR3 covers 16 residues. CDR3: CASSLAGPGLYNEQFF. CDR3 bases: TGTGCCAGCAGCTTAGCAGGTCCGGGACTCTACAATGAGCAGTTCTTC.

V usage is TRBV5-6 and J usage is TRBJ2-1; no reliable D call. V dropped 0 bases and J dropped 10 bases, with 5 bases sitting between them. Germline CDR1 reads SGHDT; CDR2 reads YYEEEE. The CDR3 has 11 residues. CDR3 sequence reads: CASSLVGEQFF. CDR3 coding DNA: TGTGCCAGCAGCTTGGTAGGAGAGCAGTTCTTC.

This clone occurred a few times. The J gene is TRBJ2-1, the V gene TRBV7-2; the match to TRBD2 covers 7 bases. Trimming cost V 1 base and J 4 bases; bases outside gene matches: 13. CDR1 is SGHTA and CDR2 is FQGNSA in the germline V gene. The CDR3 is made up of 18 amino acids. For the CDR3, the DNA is TGTGCCAGCAGCTTAGGCCCTAGATTCGGGAGGATTTACAATGAGCAGTTCTTC. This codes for CASSLGPRFGRIYNEQFF.

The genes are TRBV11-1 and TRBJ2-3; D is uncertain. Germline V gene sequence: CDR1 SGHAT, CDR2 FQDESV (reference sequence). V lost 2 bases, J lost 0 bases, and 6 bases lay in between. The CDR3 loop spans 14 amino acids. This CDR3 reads CASSLLYSTDTQYF. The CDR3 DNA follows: TGTGCCAGCAGCTTACTGTACAGCACAGATACGCAGTATTTT. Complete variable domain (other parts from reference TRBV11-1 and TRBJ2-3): EAEVAQSPRYKITEKSQAVAFWCDPISGHATLYWYRQILGQGPELLVQFQDESVVDDSQLPKDRFSAERLKGVDSTLKIQPAELGDSAMYLCASSLLYSTDTQYFGPGTRLTVL.

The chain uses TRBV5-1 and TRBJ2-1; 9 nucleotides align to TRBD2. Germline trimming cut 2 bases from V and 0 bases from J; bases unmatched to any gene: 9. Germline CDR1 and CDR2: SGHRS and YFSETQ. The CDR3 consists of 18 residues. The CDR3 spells CASSLYSGGRDSYNEQFF. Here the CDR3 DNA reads TGCGCCAGCAGCTTATACAGCGGGGGGCGGGACTCCTACAATGAGCAGTTCTTC. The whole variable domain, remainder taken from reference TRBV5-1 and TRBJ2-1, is KAGVTQTPRYLIKTRGQQVTLSCSPISGHRSVSWYQQTPGQGLQFLFEYFSETQRNKGNFPGRFSGRQFSNSRSEMNVSTLELGDSALYLCASSLYSGGRDSYNEQFFGPGTRLTVL.

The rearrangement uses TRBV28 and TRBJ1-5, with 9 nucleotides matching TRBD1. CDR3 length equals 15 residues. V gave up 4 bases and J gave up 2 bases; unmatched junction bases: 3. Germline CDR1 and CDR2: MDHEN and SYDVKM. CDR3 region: CASSSGQGGNQPQHF. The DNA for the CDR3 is TGTGCCAGCAGTTCGGGACAGGGTGGCAATCAGCCCCAGCATTTT.

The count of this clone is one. The CDR3 region is CASSPGQALTEQYF. Written as DNA, the CDR3 is TGTGCCAGCAGTCCTGGACAGGCCCTAACCGAGCAGTACTTC. The chain has TRBV28 and TRBJ2-7; TRBD1 aligns across 7 bases. CDR1 and CDR2 (germline): MDHEN, SYDVKM. The junction had 10 bases not matched to a gene; V was cut back by 5 bases and J by 6 bases. The CDR3 runs to 14 residues.

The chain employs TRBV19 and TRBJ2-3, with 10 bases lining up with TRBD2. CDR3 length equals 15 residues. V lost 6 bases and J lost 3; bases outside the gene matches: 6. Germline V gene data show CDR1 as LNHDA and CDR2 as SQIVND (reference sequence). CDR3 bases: TGTGCCAGTAGCCTAGCGGGAGTTTGGACAGATACGCAGTATTTT. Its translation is CASSLAGVWTDTQYF.

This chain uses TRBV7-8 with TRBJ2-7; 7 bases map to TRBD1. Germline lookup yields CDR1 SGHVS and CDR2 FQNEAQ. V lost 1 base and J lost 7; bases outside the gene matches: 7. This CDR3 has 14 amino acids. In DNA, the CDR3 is TGTGCCAGCAGCTTAGGGGACAGTCGTAGGGAGCAGTACTTC. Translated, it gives CASSLGDSRREQYF.

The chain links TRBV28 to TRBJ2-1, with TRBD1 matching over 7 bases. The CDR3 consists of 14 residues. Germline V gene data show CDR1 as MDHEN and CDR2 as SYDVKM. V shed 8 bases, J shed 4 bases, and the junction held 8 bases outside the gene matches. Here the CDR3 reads CASGSPGQYNEQFF. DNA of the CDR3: TGTGCCAGCGGATCCCCGGGACAGTACAATGAGCAGTTCTTC.

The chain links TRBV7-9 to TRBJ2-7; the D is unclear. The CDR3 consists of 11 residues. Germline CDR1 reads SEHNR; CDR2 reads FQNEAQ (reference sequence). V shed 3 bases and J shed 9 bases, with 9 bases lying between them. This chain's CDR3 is CASSFANRQYF. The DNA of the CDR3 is TGTGCCAGCAGCTTTGCAAACCGGCAGTACTTC.

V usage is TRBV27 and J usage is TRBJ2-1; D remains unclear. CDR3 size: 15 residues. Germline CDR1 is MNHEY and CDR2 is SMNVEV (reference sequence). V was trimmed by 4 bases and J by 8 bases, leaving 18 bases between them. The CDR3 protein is CASSSTTPPGHEQFF. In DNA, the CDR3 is TGTGCCAGCAGTTCCACGACCCCGCCGGGCCATGAGCAGTTCTTC.

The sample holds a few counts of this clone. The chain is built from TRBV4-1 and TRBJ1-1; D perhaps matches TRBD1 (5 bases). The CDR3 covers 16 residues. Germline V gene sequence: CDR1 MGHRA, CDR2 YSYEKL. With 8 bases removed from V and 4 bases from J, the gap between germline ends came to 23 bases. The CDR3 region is CASQRAEGRESTEAFF. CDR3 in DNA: TGCGCCAGCCAGAGGGCAGAGGGGAGGGAAAGCACTGAAGCTTTCTTT.

The CDR3 region has the DNA TGTGCCAGCAGCCCCCGGGACACCCAAGAGACCCAGTACTTC. This sequence encodes CASSPRDTQETQYF. This chain links TRBV4-2 with TRBJ2-5, with D possibly matching TRBD1 (6 bases). The CDR3 has 14 residues. Germline CDR1 LGHNA, CDR2 YNFKEQ. Trimming cost V 4 bases and J 1 base, with 10 bases left between them.

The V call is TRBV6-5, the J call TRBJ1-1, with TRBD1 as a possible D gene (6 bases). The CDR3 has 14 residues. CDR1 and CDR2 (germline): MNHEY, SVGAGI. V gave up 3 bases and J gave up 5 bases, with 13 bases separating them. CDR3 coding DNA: TGTGCCAGCAGTTATAGGGGGGCCGCAACTGAAGCTTTCTTT. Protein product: CASSYRGAATEAFF.

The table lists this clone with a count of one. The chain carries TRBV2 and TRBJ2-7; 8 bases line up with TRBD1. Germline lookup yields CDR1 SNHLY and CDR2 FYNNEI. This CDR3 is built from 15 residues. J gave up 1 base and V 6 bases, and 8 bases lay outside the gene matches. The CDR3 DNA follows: TGTGCCAGCAGGGATCGGGACAGGTTATCCTACGAGCAGTACTTC. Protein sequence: CASRDRDRLSYEQYF.

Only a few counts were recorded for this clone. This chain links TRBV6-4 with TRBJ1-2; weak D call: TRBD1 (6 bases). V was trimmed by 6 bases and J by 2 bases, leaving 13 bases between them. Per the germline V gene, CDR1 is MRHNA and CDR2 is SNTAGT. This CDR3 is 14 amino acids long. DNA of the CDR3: TGTGCCAGCAGATCGGACAGATTAAACTATGGCTACACCTTC. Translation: CASRSDRLNYGYTF.